The clone carrying this T cell receptor (beta chain) has only a few counts. As processed by the authors: For nucleated cells, counts were estimated from reference gene primer amplification. Here immunoSEQ multiplex PCR was the method, and the copy in TCRdb shows in-frame clones only, minus some. V, J and clone size are taken as reported in that table, and D and trimming were inferred from the DNA itself. The repertoire has 150,000 to 200,000 clones, more than 70% of them found once; the top ten carry 4.5% to 7.5%. This sample stems from a study of blood T cell repertoires in COVID-19. Losses at the gene ends were 2 bases for V and 5 bases for J; bases not matched to a gene: 10. The CDR3 contains 16 residues. Germline CDR1 MRHNA, CDR2 SNTAGT. This study enrolled people aged 18 to 89 from about 24 US geographic areas. Participant reports of clinical history set cohort assignment.

The gene calls are TRBV6-4 and TRBJ2-7; 9 bases match TRBD2. Material for sequencing was PBMCs or T cells enriched from blood (not recorded which). The source is a man aged 35-49 years who had recovered from COVID-19. The DNA of the CDR3 is TGTGCCAGCAGTGACCGGAAGACTAGCGGTCGCCACGAGCAGTACTTC. It codes for CASSDRKTSGRHEQYF.